The clone carrying this T cell receptor (beta chain) has at least ten counts. Antigen unknown. TCRdb re-analysed the multiplex PCR reads in MiXCR, keeping a single row per CDR3 protein. The repertoire holds about 200,000 distinct CDR3 sequences, with around 33% as singletons. Losses at the gene ends were 5 bases for V and 6 bases for J; bases not matched to a gene: 19. Germline CDR1 LNHNV, CDR2 YYDKDF (reference sequence). CDR3 length: 18 residues. This entry is derived from a study of breast tumors, draining lymph nodes, adjacent tissues. Study results and limitations: Compared with lymph nodes, tumors were less diverse; compared with nontumor tissue, more. Tumor T cell lymph node origin was a supported hypothesis, not proven.

Breast cancer patients provided tissue from their axillary draining lymph nodes. The origin of this receptor is a female donor with breast cancer. Some clones in this sample may be carry-over from other donors' samples. The V gene is TRBV15, the J gene TRBJ1-3, with 7 positions matching TRBD1. The sequenced sample consisted of axillary lymph node tissue. CDR3 protein: CATSDRSTGKFPPNTIYF. The CDR3, as DNA: TGTGCCACCAGCGATCGGTCGACAGGGAAATTCCCGCCAAACACCATATATTTT.